The 5 T cell receptor beta chains reported below all come from one sample, sequenced in a study of T cell responses to AZD1222 COVID-19 vaccine. Method: immunoSEQ multiplex PCR; TCRdb's copy keeps in-frame clones and lacks some. In the table there are more than 140,000 clones, over 85% of which are singletons. Here the sequenced sample was peripheral blood, taken on day 0 of MenACWY control vaccination. The receptors derive from an adult in good health.

The chain combines TRBV29-1 with TRBJ1-1; D unresolved. V gave up 7 bases and J gave up 6 bases, with 9 bases separating them. Germline V gene data show CDR1 as SQVTM and CDR2 as ANQGSEA. This CDR3 region has 10 residues. CDR3: CSGETSEAFF. The DNA of the CDR3 is TGCAGCGGGGAGACGTCTGAAGCTTTCTTT.

This chain links TRBV7-2 with TRBJ2-5; D ambiguous. CDR1 is SGHTA and CDR2 is FQGNSA in the germline V gene. V was cut by 1 base and J by 4 bases, with 22 bases left in between. There are 18 residues in the CDR3. In DNA form, the CDR3 reads TGTGCCAGCAGCTTAGTACGGCCGTCCCGACGGCGAGCAGAGACCCAGTACTTC. It is translated as CASSLVRPSRRRAETQYF.

The V and J genes are TRBV30 and TRBJ1-5; 7 bases fit TRBD1. Germline V lookup: CDR1 GTSNPN, CDR2 SVGIG (reference sequence). The CDR3 is 14 amino acids. The V segment lost 2 bases and the J segment 5 bases; nucleotides outside the gene matches: 6. CDR3 sequence reads: CAWSSGTVDQPQHF. The CDR3 region has the DNA TGTGCCTGGAGTTCCGGGACAGTAGATCAGCCCCAGCATTTT.

This chain connects TRBV7-9 to TRBJ2-1; 14 bases align to TRBD2. The CDR3 loop spans 19 amino acids. The germline CDR1 and CDR2 sequences are SEHNR and FQNEAQ (reference sequence). The ends lost 5 bases at V and 0 bases at J; junction bases unmatched: 9. CDR3 sequence (DNA): TGTGCCAGCAGCCCGACTAGCGGGGGGGCGTTGGGCTCCTACAATGAGCAGTTCTTC. Translated, it gives CASSPTSGGALGSYNEQFF.

The chain is built from TRBV4-3 and TRBJ2-2; TRBD1 matches 8 bases. This CDR3 is 16 amino acids long. The germline V gene encodes CDR1 LGHNA and CDR2 YSLEER. Trimming took 2 bases from V and 9 from J; bases not matched to a gene: 11. The CDR3, as DNA: TGCGCCAGCAGCCAATTACTGACAGGGGTGAGGAGGGAGCTGTTTTTT. It encodes CASSQLLTGVRRELFF.